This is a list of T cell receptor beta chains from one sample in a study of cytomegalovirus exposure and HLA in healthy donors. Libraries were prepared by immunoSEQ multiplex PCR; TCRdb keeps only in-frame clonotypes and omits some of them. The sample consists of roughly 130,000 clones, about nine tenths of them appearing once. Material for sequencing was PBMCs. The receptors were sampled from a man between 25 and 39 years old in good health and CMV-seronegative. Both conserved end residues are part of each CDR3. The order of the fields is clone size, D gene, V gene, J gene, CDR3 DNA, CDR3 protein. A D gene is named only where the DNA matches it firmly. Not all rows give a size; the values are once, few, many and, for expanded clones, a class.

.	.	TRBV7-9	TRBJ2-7	TGTGCCAGCAGCTTCGCCTACGAGCAGTACTTC	CASSFAYEQYF
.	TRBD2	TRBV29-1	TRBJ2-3	TGCAGCGTCCTATCGGGACTAGCGGGAGGCGGTACGCAGTATTTT	CSVLSGLAGGGTQYF
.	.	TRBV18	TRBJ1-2	TGTGCCAGCTCACCACGGGAGGGGCCCGCTTCGGACTACACCTTC	CASSPREGPASDYTF
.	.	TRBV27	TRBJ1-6	TGTGCCAGCAGGTCAACAGGAGCGAATAATTCACCCCTCCACTTT	CASRSTGANNSPLHF
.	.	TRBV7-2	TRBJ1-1	TGTGCCAGCAGCTTAGACAGGGCACGAGTGAACACTGAAGCTTTCTTT	CASSLDRARVNTEAFF
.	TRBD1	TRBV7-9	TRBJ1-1	TGTGCCAGCAGCGCGGACAGGGGCACTGAAGCTTTCTTT	CASSADRGTEAFF
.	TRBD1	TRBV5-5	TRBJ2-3	TGTGCCAGCAGCCCCAGGGCGGGACAGGGGCCGGAGGGAGATACGCAGTATTTT	CASSPRAGQGPEGDTQYF
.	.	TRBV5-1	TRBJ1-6	TGCGCCAGCAGCTTGGCCCCTCGGGAGCACAGGAGGAATTCACCCCTCCACTTT	CASSLAPREHRRNSPLHF
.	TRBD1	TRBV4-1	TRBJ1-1	TGCGCCAGCAGCCTGACAGGGCAAGCCACTGAAGCTTTCTTT	CASSLTGQATEAFF
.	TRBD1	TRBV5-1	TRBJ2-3	TGCGCCAGCAGCGGACAGGGGACCAGCACAGATACGCAGTATTTT	CASSGQGTSTDTQYF
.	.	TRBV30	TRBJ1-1	TGTGCCTGGGCCGTTGGCCCTCCGGCTTTCTTT	CAWAVGPPAFF
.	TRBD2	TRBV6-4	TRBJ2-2	TGTGCCAGCAGTGATTCCCTGATTTCTCTAGCGGGAGTAGAAACCGGGGAGCTGTTTTTT	CASSDSLISLAGVETGELFF
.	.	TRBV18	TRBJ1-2	TGTGCCAGCTCCCCAGGAGATCGGGGCTATGGCTACACCTTC	CASSPGDRGYGYTF
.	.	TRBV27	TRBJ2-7	TGTGCCAGCAGCCCTTTTGCATTGAAGGGGGACTCCTACGAGCAGTACTTC	CASSPFALKGDSYEQYF
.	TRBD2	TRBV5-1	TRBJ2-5	TGCGCCAGCAGCTTGGGCGGCGGGAGGGAGGAGACCCAGTACTTC	CASSLGGGREETQYF
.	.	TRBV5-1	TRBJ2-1	TGCGCCAGCAGCACGACGACTAGCTCCTACAATGAGCAGTTCTTC	CASSTTTSSYNEQFF
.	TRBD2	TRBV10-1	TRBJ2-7	TGCGCCAGCAGCGACCCGGGACTAGCGGGAGAGCAGTACTTC	CASSDPGLAGEQYF
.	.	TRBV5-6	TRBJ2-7	TGTGCCAGCAGCTTATCTTTCGGGTCCTACGAGCAGTACTTC	CASSLSFGSYEQYF
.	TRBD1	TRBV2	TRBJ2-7	TGTGCCAGCAGGACGGGGACAGCGGCCGTCTACGAGCAGTACTTC	CASRTGTAAVYEQYF
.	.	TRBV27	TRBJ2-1	TGTGCCAGCAGTTTATCACTAGACCTATACAATGAGCAGTTCTTC	CASSLSLDLYNEQFF
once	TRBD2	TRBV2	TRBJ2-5	TGTGCCAGCAGTGTGCGGGGGGAGACCCAGTACTTC	CASSVRGETQYF
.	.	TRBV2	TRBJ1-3	TGTGCCAGCCGGGCCAGCGGTTCTGGAAACACCATATATTTT	CASRASGSGNTIYF
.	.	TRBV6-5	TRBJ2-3	TGTGCCAGCTCGGGGATCGAGGGCACAGATACGCAGTATTTT	CASSGIEGTDTQYF
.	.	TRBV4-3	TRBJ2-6	TGCGCCAGCAGCCAAGATCGAACTGATGGGGCCAACGTCCTGACTTTC	CASSQDRTDGANVLTF
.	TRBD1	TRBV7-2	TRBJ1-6	TGTGCCAGCAGCCCGGACAGGGTAGGATCACCCCTCCACTTT	CASSPDRVGSPLHF
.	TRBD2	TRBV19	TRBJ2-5	TGTGCCAGTAGGATAGCGGGGGGGGCCGAGACCCAGTACTTC	CASRIAGGAETQYF
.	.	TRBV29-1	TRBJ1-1	TGCAGCGTCACAGACAGGAAAGCTTTCTTT	CSVTDRKAFF
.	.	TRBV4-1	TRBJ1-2	TGCGCCAGCAGCCAAGATCATGTCGGGGGGCGCAACTATGGCTACACCTTC	CASSQDHVGGRNYGYTF
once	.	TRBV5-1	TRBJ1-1	TGCGCCAGCAGGATAGGGGAAAACACTGAAGCTTTCTTT	CASRIGENTEAFF
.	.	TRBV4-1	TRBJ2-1	TGCGCCAGCAGCCAAGTTTCCCCCTTCAATGAGCAGTTCTTC	CASSQVSPFNEQFF
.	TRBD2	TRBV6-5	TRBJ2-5	TGTGCCAGCAGTTACGTCCTAGCGGGAGGCCAAGAGACCCAGTACTTC	CASSYVLAGGQETQYF
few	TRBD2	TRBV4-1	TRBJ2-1	TGCGCCAGCAGTTCAGCGGGAGATTTCAATGAGCAGTTCTTC	CASSSAGDFNEQFF
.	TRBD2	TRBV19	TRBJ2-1	TGTGCCAGTAGTAATTGGGGACTAGCGGGGGGAGAGCAGTTCTTC	CASSNWGLAGGEQFF
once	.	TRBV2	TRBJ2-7	TGTGCCAGCAGTGGGACAAGCTACGAGCAGTACTTC	CASSGTSYEQYF
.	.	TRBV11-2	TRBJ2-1	TGTGCCAGCAGCTCGCTGCAAGCGGGCTCCTACAATGAGCAGTTCTTC	CASSSLQAGSYNEQFF
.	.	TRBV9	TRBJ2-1	TGTGCCAGCAGATCATCCGGGGGTGAGCAGTTCTTC	CASRSSGGEQFF
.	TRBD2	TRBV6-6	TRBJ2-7	TGTGCCAGCAGTGGACTAGCGGGAGGCTACGAGCAGTACTTC	CASSGLAGGYEQYF
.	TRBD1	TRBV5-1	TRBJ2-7	TGCGCCAGCAGCCCAATCACAGGGGTTAAGGGCGAGCAGTACTTC	CASSPITGVKGEQYF
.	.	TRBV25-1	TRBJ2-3	TGTGCCAGCAGTGAAGGGGTTGGACAGAGGGCAGATACGCAGTATTTT	CASSEGVGQRADTQYF
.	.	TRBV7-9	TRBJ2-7	TGTGCCAGCAGCTTAGAAGGGGGTTTCCTCTACGAGCAGTACTTC	CASSLEGGFLYEQYF
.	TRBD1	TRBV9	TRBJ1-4	TGTGCCAGCAGCGTAGGACAGGGTGCGGCTAATGAAAAACTGTTTTTT	CASSVGQGAANEKLFF